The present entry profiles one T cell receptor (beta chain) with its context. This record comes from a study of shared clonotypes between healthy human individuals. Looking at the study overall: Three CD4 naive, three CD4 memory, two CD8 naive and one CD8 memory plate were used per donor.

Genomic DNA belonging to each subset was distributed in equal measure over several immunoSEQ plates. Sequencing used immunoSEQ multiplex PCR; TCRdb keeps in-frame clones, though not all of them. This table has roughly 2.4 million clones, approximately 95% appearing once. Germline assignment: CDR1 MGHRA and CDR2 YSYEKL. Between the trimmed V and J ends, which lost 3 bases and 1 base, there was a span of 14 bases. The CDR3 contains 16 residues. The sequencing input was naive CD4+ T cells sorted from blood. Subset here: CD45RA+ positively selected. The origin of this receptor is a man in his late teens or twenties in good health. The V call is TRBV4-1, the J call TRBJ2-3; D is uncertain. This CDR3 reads CASSQTPAYRTDTQYF. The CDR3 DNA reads TGCGCCAGCAGCCAGACCCCAGCTTACCGCACAGATACGCAGTATTTT.